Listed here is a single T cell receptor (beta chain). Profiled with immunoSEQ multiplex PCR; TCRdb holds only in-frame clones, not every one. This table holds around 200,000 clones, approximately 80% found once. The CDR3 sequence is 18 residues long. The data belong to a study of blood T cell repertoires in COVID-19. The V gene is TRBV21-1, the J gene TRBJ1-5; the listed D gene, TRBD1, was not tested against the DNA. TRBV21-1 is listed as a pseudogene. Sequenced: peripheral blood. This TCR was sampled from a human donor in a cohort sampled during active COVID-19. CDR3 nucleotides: TGTGCCAGCAGTCTCCGGGTGGGACAGGGACATAGCAATCAGCCCCAGCATTTT. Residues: CASSLRVGQGHSNQPQHF.